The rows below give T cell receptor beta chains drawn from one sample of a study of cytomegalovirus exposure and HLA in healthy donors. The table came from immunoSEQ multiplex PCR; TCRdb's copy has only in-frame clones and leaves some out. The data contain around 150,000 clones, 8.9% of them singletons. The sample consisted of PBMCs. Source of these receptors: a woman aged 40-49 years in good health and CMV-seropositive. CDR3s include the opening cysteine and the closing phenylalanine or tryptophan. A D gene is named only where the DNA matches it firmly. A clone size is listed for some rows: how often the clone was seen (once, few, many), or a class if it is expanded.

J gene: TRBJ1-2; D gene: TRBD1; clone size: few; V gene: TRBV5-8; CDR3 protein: CASSWSQGAVGYTF; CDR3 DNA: TGTGCCAGCAGCTGGTCGCAGGGGGCGGTTGGCTACACCTTC
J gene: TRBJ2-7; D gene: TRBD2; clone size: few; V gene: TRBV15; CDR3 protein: CAPSRGGSYEQYF; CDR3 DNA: TGTGCCCCTTCTCGGGGGGGATCCTACGAGCAGTACTTC
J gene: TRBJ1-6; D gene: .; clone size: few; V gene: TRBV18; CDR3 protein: CASSPRPVERANNSPLHF; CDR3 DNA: TGTGCCAGCTCACCCCGCCCGGTCGAGCGGGCCAATAATTCACCCCTCCACTTT
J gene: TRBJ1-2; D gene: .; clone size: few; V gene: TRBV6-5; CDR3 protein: CASSYTSQGYGYTF; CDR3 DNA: TGTGCCAGCAGTTACACGTCACAGGGCTATGGCTACACCTTC
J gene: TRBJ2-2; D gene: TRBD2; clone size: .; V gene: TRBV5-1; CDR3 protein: CASSRGGSTGELFF; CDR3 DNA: TGCGCCAGCAGCCGGGGGGGGAGCACCGGGGAGCTGTTTTTT
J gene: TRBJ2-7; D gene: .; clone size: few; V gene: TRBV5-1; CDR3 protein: CASSLGGQADEQYF; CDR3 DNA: TGCGCCAGCAGCTTGGGGGGACAAGCCGACGAGCAGTACTTC
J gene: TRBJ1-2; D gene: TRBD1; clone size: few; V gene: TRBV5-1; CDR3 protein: CASSLTGGDGYTF; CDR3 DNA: TGCGCCAGCAGCCTAACAGGGGGCGATGGCTACACCTTC
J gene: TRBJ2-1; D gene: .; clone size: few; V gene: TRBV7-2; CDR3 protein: CASNFRGNNEQFF; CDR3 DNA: TGTGCCAGCAACTTCCGAGGAAACAATGAGCAGTTCTTC
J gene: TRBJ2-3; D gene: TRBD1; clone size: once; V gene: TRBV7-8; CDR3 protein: CASSSPPDRGFPDTQYF; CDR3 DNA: TGTGCCAGCAGCTCTCCTCCGGACAGGGGCTTTCCAGATACGCAGTATTTT
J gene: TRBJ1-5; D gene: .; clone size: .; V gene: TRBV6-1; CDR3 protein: CASSEGVGGGNQPQHF; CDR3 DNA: TGTGCCAGCAGTGAAGGAGTGGGGGGGGGCAATCAGCCCCAGCATTTT
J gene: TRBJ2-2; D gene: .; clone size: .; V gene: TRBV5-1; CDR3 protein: CASSSGQHSAGELFF; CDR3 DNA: TGCGCCAGCAGCTCCGGACAGCACAGTGCCGGGGAGCTGTTTTTT
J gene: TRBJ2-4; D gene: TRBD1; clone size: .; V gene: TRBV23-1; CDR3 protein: CASSLRDSKNIQYF; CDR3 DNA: TGCGCCAGCAGTCTCCGGGACAGCAAAAACATTCAGTACTTC
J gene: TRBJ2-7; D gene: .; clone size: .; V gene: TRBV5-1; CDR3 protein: CASSPAGVGEQYF; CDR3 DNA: TGCGCCAGCAGCCCTGCCGGGGTAGGCGAGCAGTACTTC
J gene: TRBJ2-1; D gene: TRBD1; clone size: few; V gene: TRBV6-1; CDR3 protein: CASIDTGDTYNEQFF; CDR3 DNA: TGTGCCAGCATCGACACAGGGGACACCTACAATGAGCAGTTCTTC
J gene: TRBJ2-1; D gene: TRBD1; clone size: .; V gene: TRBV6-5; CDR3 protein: CASSYGDRTYNEQFF; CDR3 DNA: TGTGCCAGCAGTTACGGGGACAGGACTTACAATGAGCAGTTCTTC
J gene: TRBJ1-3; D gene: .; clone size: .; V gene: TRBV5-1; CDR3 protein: CASSLQGLGAGNTIYF; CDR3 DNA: TGCGCCAGCAGTCTGCAGGGACTGGGGGCTGGAAACACCATATATTTT
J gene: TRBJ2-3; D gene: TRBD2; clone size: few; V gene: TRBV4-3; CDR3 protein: CASSQGTSGNTDTQYF; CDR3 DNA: TGCGCCAGCAGCCAAGGGACTAGCGGGAACACAGATACGCAGTATTTT
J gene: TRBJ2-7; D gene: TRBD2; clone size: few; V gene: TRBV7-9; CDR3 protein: CASSLAGTSGGTSYEQYF; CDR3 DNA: TGTGCCAGCAGCTTAGCAGGGACTAGCGGGGGGACCTCCTACGAGCAGTACTTC
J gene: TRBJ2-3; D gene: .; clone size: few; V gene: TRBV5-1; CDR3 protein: CASSLAGADDTQYF; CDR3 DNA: TGCGCCAGCAGCTTGGCAGGGGCCGATGATACGCAGTATTTT
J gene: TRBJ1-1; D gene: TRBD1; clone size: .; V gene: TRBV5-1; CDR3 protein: CASSSRDRGQDTEAFF; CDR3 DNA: TGCGCCAGCAGCTCCCGGGACAGGGGGCAGGACACTGAAGCTTTCTTT
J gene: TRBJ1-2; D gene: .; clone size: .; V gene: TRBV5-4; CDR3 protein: CASSLPGGRRIHGYTF; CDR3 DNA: TGTGCCAGCAGCCTCCCCGGTGGGCGACGCATTCATGGCTACACCTTC
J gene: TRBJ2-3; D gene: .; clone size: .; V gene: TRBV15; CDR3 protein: CATTGTPSTDTQYF; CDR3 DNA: TGTGCCACCACGGGTACTCCAAGCACAGATACGCAGTATTTT
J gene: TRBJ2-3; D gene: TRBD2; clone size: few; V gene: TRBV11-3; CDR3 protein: CASNRGGGRPTDTQYF; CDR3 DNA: TGTGCCAGCAACCGAGGCGGGGGAAGGCCCACAGATACGCAGTATTTT
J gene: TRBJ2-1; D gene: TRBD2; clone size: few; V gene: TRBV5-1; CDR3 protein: CASSPKTSGGKSYNEQFF; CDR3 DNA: TGCGCCAGCAGCCCGAAGACTAGCGGGGGGAAATCCTACAATGAGCAGTTCTTC
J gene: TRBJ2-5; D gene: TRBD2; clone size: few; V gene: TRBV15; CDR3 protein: CATSGRGGPRKETQYF; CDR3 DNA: TGTGCCACCAGCGGTCGCGGGGGGCCGCGTAAAGAGACCCAGTACTTC
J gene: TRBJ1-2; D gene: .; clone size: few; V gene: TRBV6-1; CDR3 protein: CASSGLWTALYGYTF; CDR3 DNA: TGTGCCAGCAGTGGACTCTGGACTGCCCTCTATGGCTACACCTTC
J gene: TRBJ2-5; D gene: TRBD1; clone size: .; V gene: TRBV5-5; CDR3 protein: CASSLWQGAVETQYF; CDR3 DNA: TGTGCCAGCAGCTTGTGGCAGGGGGCCGTAGAGACCCAGTACTTC
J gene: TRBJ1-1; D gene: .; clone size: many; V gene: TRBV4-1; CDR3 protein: CASSQEIGQGWSEAFF; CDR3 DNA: TGCGCCAGCAGCCAAGAAATAGGGCAGGGATGGTCTGAAGCTTTCTTT
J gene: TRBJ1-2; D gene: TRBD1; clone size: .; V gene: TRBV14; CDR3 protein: CASSPLTGPYGYTF; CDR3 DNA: TGTGCCAGCAGCCCGCTGACAGGGCCCTATGGCTACACCTTC
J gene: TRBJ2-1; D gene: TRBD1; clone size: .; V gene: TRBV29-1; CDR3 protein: CSVGGTGATYNEQFF; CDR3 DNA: TGCAGCGTAGGGGGAACAGGGGCGACCTACAATGAGCAGTTCTTC
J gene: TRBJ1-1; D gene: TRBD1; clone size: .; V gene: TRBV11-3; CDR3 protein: CASSLEGQDTEAFF; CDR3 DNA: TGTGCCAGCAGCTTAGAGGGACAGGACACTGAAGCTTTCTTT
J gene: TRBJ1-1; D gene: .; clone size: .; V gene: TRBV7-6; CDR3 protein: CASSLGGLLNTEAFF; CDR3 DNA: TGTGCCAGCAGCTTAGGAGGGCTCTTGAACACTGAAGCTTTCTTT
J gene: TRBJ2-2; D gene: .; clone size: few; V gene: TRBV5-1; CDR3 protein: CASSLLGDSGANTGELFF; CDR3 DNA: TGCGCCAGCAGCTTGCTAGGGGATTCGGGTGCGAACACCGGGGAGCTGTTTTTT
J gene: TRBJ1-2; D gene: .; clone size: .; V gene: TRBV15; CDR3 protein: CATSRHGTGEAGYTF; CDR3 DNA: TGTGCCACCAGCAGACACGGGACGGGGGAGGCTGGCTACACCTTC
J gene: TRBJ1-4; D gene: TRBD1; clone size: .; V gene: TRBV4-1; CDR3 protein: CASSQEGTGDEKLFF; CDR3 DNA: TGCGCCAGCAGCCAAGAGGGGACAGGGGATGAAAAACTGTTTTTT
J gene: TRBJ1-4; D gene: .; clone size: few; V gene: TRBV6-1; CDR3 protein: CASKGWRVDEKLFF; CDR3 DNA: TGTGCCAGCAAGGGGTGGAGGGTTGATGAAAAACTGTTTTTT
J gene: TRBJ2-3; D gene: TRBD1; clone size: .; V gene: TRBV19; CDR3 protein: CASSLQGARADTQYF; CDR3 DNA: TGTGCCAGTAGTTTACAGGGGGCGAGGGCAGATACGCAGTATTTT
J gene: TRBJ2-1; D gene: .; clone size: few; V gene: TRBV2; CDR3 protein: CASSDVLRYNEQFF; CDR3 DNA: TGTGCCAGCAGTGATGTGCTGAGGTACAATGAGCAGTTCTTC
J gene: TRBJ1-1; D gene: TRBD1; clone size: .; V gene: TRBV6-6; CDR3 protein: CASSYFGQGGEAFF; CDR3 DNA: TGTGCCAGCAGTTACTTCGGACAGGGGGGTGAAGCTTTCTTT
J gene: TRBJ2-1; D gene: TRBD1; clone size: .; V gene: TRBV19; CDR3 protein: CASSPLGQGLYNEQFF; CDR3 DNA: TGTGCCAGTAGCCCCCTGGGACAGGGACTCTACAATGAGCAGTTCTTC
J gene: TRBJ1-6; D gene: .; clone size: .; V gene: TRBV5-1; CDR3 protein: CASSLDLGGIGSPLHF; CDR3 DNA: TGCGCCAGCAGCTTGGATCTCGGGGGAATTGGATCACCCCTCCACTTT
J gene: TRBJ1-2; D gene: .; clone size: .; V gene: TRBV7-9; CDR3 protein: CASSSQASGNGYTF; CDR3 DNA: TGTGCCAGCAGCTCCCAGGCTAGCGGGAATGGCTACACCTTC